This T cell receptor beta chain was recovered during a study of shared clonotypes between healthy human individuals. From germline, CDR1 is SGHNT and CDR2 YYREEE (reference sequence). The ends lost 3 bases at V and 5 bases at J; junction bases unmatched: 3. The CDR3 has 15 residues. As to this clone: Its antigen is still unknown.

Study observations and caveats: Among a handful of donors, roughly 5% of naive CD4 clonotypes were found in common.

The table came from immunoSEQ multiplex PCR; TCRdb's copy has only in-frame clones and leaves some out. The profile shows more than 550,000 clones, 80% to 95% of them singletons. The sequence was collected from a man between 18 and 29 years old in good health. Some clones in this sample may be carry-over from other donors' samples. Sequenced material: memory CD8+ T cells from PBMCs. Stated subset: CD45RO+ cells pooled with CCR7-negative TemRA cells. The V and J genes are TRBV5-4 and TRBJ2-2; TRBD2 matches at 11 bases. CDR3 sequence (DNA): TGTGCCAGCAGCTGGGGACTAGCGGTAACCGGGGAGCTGTTTTTT. It encodes CASSWGLAVTGELFF.